This T cell receptor (beta chain) was captured by sequencing in a study of T cells in localized non-small cell lung cancer. Overall study results and limits: Longer survival (overall) was linked to higher T cell density in blood. One tumor region alone was sequenced, and heterogeneity therefore remains possible. Adjacent lung had a median around 60 of the 100 largest tumor clones.

For this clone: Its cognate antigen is unknown.

Measured with immunoSEQ multiplex PCR; TCRdb has only the in-frame clones, and not every one. The sample includes approximately 150,000 clones, 80% to 90% of them seen just once. There are 16 residues in the CDR3. Per germline, CDR1 ENHRY and CDR2 SYGVKD. Germline trimming cut 10 bases from V and 8 bases from J; bases unmatched to any gene: 20. This receptor was taken from a female donor over 55 with stage I lung adenocarcinoma. The chain combines TRBV10-3 with TRBJ2-1; 7 bases align to TRBD2. The material was peripheral blood, obtained before any cancer treatment. The CDR3 sequence is CATSGGSPNAYDEQFF. CDR3 bases: TGTGCCACCTCGGGAGGCTCCCCCAACGCCTATGATGAGCAGTTCTTC.